The clone carrying this T cell receptor (beta chain) is a singleton in its sample. The source of the sample is a study of cytomegalovirus exposure and HLA in healthy donors. This PCR relied on a set of 60 Vbeta primers and 13 Jbeta primers. Measured with immunoSEQ multiplex PCR; TCRdb has only the in-frame clones, and not every one. The sample shows about 200,000 clones, roughly four fifths of them seen only once. The CDR3 totals 15 residues. Germline assignment: CDR1 MGHDK and CDR2 SYGVNS. J gave up 5 bases and V 2 bases, and 3 bases lay outside the gene matches. The receptor was isolated from a man aged 25-40 years in good health and CMV-seronegative. The sample comprised PBMCs. V and J are TRBV25-1 and TRBJ2-1, with 10 bases that match TRBD2. The CDR3 is CASSEGLADHNEQFF. As DNA, the CDR3 is TGTGCCAGCAGTGAAGGACTAGCGGATCACAATGAGCAGTTCTTC.